The 2 T cell receptor beta chains below were found in one sample sequenced in a study of T-cell reconstitution after alpha-beta-depleted transplantation in children (dated by TCRdb to the mid-2010s). The library was obtained by PCR. Sequenced using an Illumina HiSeq 2500. TCR library preparation used molecular barcoding, with unique molecular identifiers applied to normalize quantification of the TCRbeta repertoire. Using fastp at Q25 and MiXCR, TCRdb reprocessed the public reads and kept productive beta chains. Each CDR3 protein gets just one entry, which takes the most common genes and DNA from the rows behind it. The sample table contains around 410,000 distinct CDR3 sequences; only one count was recorded for about a tenth of them. The ten top clones hold over 4.5% of the sample. This sample comprised PBMCs from the stem cell graft donor, obtained from the stem cell graft. Receptors were obtained from a human donor who donated a stem cell graft to a child with acute myeloid leukemia.

This clonotype has only a few counts. This rearrangement joins TRBV19 to TRBJ2-7; 7 bases align to TRBD2. Germline values: CDR1 LNHDA, CDR2 SQIVND (reference sequence). The CDR3 loop spans 15 amino acids. Losses at the gene ends were 3 bases for V and 1 base for J; bases not matched to a gene: 6. In DNA, the CDR3 is TGTGCCAGTAGTATCTTCAGCGGGACTTCCTACGAGCAGTACTTC. It specifies CASSIFSGTSYEQYF. Based on the CDR3 plus reference TRBV19 and TRBJ2-7, the full variable domain is DGGITQSPKYLFRKEGQNVTLSCEQNLNHDAMYWYRQDPGQGLRLIYYSQIVNDFQKGDIAEGYSVSREKKESFPLTVTSAQKNPTAFYLCASSIFSGTSYEQYFGPGTRLTVT.

This clonotype was seen a handful of times. This chain links TRBV19 with TRBJ1-1, with D tentatively TRBD1 (6 bases). In germline, CDR1 is LNHDA, CDR2 SQIVND (reference sequence). This CDR3 contains 14 residues. V was cut by 8 bases and J by 1 base, with 14 bases left in between. CDR3 protein: CASVSTGPNTEAFF. The CDR3 DNA sequence: TGTGCCAGTGTATCGACAGGCCCGAACACTGAAGCTTTCTTT.